This entry lists 27 T cell receptor beta chains sequenced from one sample in a study of naive and memory T cell subsets. Overall study findings and caveats: Naive repertoires, especially CD8, held a few larger clonotypes, possibly memory cells re-expressing CD45RA.

No antigens are known for them. An equimolar mix of two oligonucleotides served as the beta constant-region primer for TRBC1 and TRBC2. The ligated cDNA underwent four PCR rounds using SP2 and nested alpha and beta constant-region primers. TCRdb analysed the UMI-ligation and nested PCR reads with MiXCR anew, one entry per CDR3 protein. The table lists 85,000 to 130,000 distinct CDR3 sequences, about 14% of them singletons, with approximately 2.8% in the top ten. The material sequenced was naive CD8+ T cells from blood. Receptors were obtained from a human donor in good health.

This clonotype has only a few counts. The J gene is TRBJ2-1, the V gene TRBV4-3; D is unclear. The germline V and J ends were trimmed by 1 base and 2 bases, with 9 bases remaining between them. CDR3 length: 15 residues. Germline V CDR1 and CDR2: LGHNA, YSLEER. The CDR3: CASSQVAEAYNEQFF. The DNA for the CDR3 is TGCGCCAGCAGCCAAGTTGCAGAAGCCTACAATGAGCAGTTCTTC.

In this sample, this clonotype turned up many times. This chain links TRBV20-1 with TRBJ2-7; 8 positions agree with TRBD2. V lost 0 bases, J lost 0 bases, and 4 bases stayed unmatched. Looked up from germline, CDR1 is DFQATT and CDR2 is SNEGSKA (reference sequence). This CDR3 spans 15 amino acids. The CDR3 protein is CSAREAGAISYEQYF. The CDR3 region has the DNA TGCAGTGCTAGAGAAGCGGGAGCGATCTCCTACGAGCAGTACTTC.

This clonotype was observed many times. CDR3 sequence reads: CASRSPPEAFF. Here the CDR3 DNA reads TGTGCCAGTAGATCCCCGCCCGAGGCTTTCTTT. The chain carries TRBV19 and TRBJ1-1; D is uncertain. Germline V gene lookup returns CDR1 LNHDA and CDR2 SQIVND (reference sequence). The V gene lost 6 bases and the J gene lost 11 bases, with 13 bases spanning the gap. The CDR3 covers 11 residues. Full variable domain (outside the CDR3, taken from reference TRBV19 and TRBJ1-1): DGGITQSPKYLFRKEGQNVTLSCEQNLNHDAMYWYRQDPGQGLRLIYYSQIVNDFQKGDIAEGYSVSREKKESFPLTVTSAQKNPTAFYLCASRSPPEAFFGQGTRLTVV.

DNA of the CDR3: TGTGCCAGCAGCCTGGGACTAGCGGGAGAGGGGACCGGGGAGCTGTTTTTT. Its translation: CASSLGLAGEGTGELFF. This chain connects TRBV7-6 to TRBJ2-2; 14 nucleotides match TRBD2. The trim removed 5 bases at V and 5 bases at J, leaving 7 bases unmatched. From germline, CDR1 is SGHVS and CDR2 FNYEAQ. This CDR3 comprises 17 residues. Drawing the rest from reference TRBV7-6 and TRBJ2-2, the complete variable domain is GAGVSQSPRYKVTKRGQDVALRCDPISGHVSLYWYRQALGQGPEFLTYFNYEAQQDKSGLPNDRFSAERPEGSISTLTIQRTEQRDSAMYRCASSLGLAGEGTGELFFGEGSRLTVL.

This clonotype has more than one count but fewer than ten. The chain carries TRBV14 and TRBJ2-1, with 7 bases aligning to TRBD1. There are 14 residues in the CDR3. Losses at the gene ends were 4 bases for V and 6 bases for J; bases not matched to a gene: 6. Germline lookup yields CDR1 SGHDN and CDR2 FVKESK. The CDR3 DNA sequence: TGTGCCAGCAGCCCACAGGGGCCGACCAATGAGCAGTTCTTC. It encodes CASSPQGPTNEQFF. The full variable domain, in which reference TRBV14 and TRBJ2-1 provide the parts outside the CDR3, is EAGVTQFPSHSVIEKGQTVTLRCDPISGHDNLYWYRRVMGKEIKFLLHFVKESKQDESGMPNNRFLAERTGGTYSTLKVQPAELEDSGVYFCASSPQGPTNEQFFGPGTRLTVL.

This clonotype showed up just a few times. CDR3 loop: CASLLGAYNEQFF. The DNA of the CDR3 is TGTGCCAGCCTCCTGGGGGCCTACAATGAGCAGTTCTTC. V usage is TRBV5-6 and J usage is TRBJ2-1; D possibly uses TRBD1 or TRBD2 (5 bases each). Germline V CDR1 and CDR2: SGHDT, YYEEEE. Trimming removed 7 bases at V and 2 bases at J, with 10 bases between. This CDR3 has 13 amino acids.

The rearrangement joins TRBV6-2 or TRBV6-3 to TRBJ2-7, with D uncertain. The CDR3 spans 12 residues. Trimming left V 2 bases short and J 7 bases short, with 9 bases between. Looked up from germline, CDR1 is MNHEY and CDR2 is SVGEGT. CDR3 amino acids: CASSYRLLEQYF. The CDR3 nucleotides are TGTGCCAGCAGTTACCGCCTCTTGGAGCAGTACTTC.

The chain is built from TRBV9 and TRBJ2-3; 10 bases align to TRBD2. The CDR3 totals 17 residues. From germline, CDR1 is SGDLS and CDR2 YYNGEE. The trim removed 1 base at V and 6 bases at J, leaving 11 bases unmatched. The CDR3 DNA is TGTGCCAGCAGCGTAAGCGGCAGCGGGGGGGCCAGGGATACGCAGTATTTT. Translation: CASSVSGSGGARDTQYF. The whole variable domain, remainder taken from reference TRBV9 and TRBJ2-3, is DSGVTQTPKHLITATGQRVTLRCSPRSGDLSVYWYQQSLDQGLQFLIQYYNGEERAKGNILERFSAQQFPDLHSELNLSSLELGDSALYFCASSVSGSGGARDTQYFGPGTRLTVL.

To note about this clonotype: This may arise from a read error, as a much more abundant clone is one base away. J is TRBJ1-2 and V is TRBV7-9; possibly TRBD1 for D (5 bases). CDR3 length: 13 residues. Germline V gives CDR1 SEHNR, CDR2 FQNEAQ (reference sequence). The CDR3 sequence: CTSSLAGTFGYTF. As DNA, the CDR3 is TGTACCAGCAGCTTAGCAGGGACCTTCGGCTACACCTTC.

The V call is TRBV4-3, the J call TRBJ2-1; 8 nucleotides align to TRBD1. The V segment lost 4 bases and the J segment 4 bases; nucleotides outside the gene matches: 6. The CDR3 spans 15 residues. Germline V gene data show CDR1 as LGHNA and CDR2 as YSLEER. The CDR3 DNA sequence: TGCGCCAGCAGCCTCCGGGACAGGTCGTACAATGAGCAGTTCTTC. Translating it yields CASSLRDRSYNEQFF.

Ten or more counts support this clonotype. The genes are TRBV5-1 and TRBJ2-7; the D is unclear. Trimming removed 0 bases from V and 0 bases from J, with 16 bases in between. Germline lookup yields CDR1 SGHRS and CDR2 YFSETQ. This CDR3 has 17 residues. The CDR3 here is CASSLEGGRIISYEQYF. The CDR3 DNA reads as TGCGCCAGCAGCTTGGAAGGTGGAAGGATCATCTCCTACGAGCAGTACTTC. Variable domain in full (rest from reference TRBV5-1 and TRBJ2-7): KAGVTQTPRYLIKTRGQQVTLSCSPISGHRSVSWYQQTPGQGLQFLFEYFSETQRNKGNFPGRFSGRQFSNSRSEMNVSTLELGDSALYLCASSLEGGRIISYEQYFGPGTRLTVT.

The chain combines TRBV14 with TRBJ2-7, with a tentative D call TRBD2 (5 bases). The ends were cut back, 4 bases at V and 3 bases at J, with 10 bases in the middle. Germline V CDR1 and CDR2: SGHDN, FVKESK. The CDR3 loop spans 13 amino acids. This chain's CDR3 is CASSPRRHYEQYF. DNA for the CDR3: TGTGCCAGCAGCCCCAGGAGGCACTACGAGCAGTACTTC.

This clonotype was observed a few times. The V call is TRBV5-6, the J call TRBJ1-1; no firm D call. Trimming took 4 bases from V and 3 from J, leaving 13 bases between them. CDR1 is SGHDT, CDR2 YYEEEE, per germline. CDR3 length: 14 amino acids. The CDR3 nucleotides read TGTGCCAGCAGCCCACCGGGGTTCTACACTGAAGCTTTCTTT. This translates into CASSPPGFYTEAFF.

This clonotype was observed a few times. V gene TRBV7-9 combines with J gene TRBJ2-2; D is uncertain. CDR1 and CDR2 (germline): SEHNR, FQNEAQ (reference sequence). Deletions cut 4 bases from V and 3 bases from J, with 9 bases between. CDR3 length equals 14 residues. CDR3 sequence (DNA): TGTGCCAGCAGCTCCTCAAGGGACACCGGGGAGCTGTTTTTT. This gives the protein CASSSSRDTGELFF.

This clonotype was recorded many times. This chain links TRBV7-9 with TRBJ2-7; 8 bases align to TRBD1. CDR3 length: 14 amino acids. Trimming cost V 3 bases and J 3 bases; bases outside gene matches: 4. Per germline, CDR1 SEHNR and CDR2 FQNEAQ (reference sequence). CDR3 bases: TGTGCCAGCAGCTTTCAGGGGGCCAGCTACGAGCAGTACTTC. Protein sequence: CASSFQGASYEQYF.

In this sample, this clonotype turned up many times. This rearrangement joins TRBV11-2 to TRBJ2-7; TRBD1 aligns across 8 bases. This CDR3 region has 15 residues. J lost 1 base, V lost 4 bases, and 6 bases had no gene match. CDR1 and CDR2 from the germline V gene are SGHAT and FQNNGV. CDR3 coding DNA: TGTGCCAGCAGCTCCGCGGACAGGGTATCCTACGAGCAGTACTTC. Protein sequence: CASSSADRVSYEQYF.

This clonotype was seen many times. CDR3 sequence (DNA): TGTGCCAGCACACAGAACACCGGGGAGCTGTTTTTT. Translated: CASTQNTGELFF. The rearrangement uses TRBV25-1 and TRBJ2-2; D uncertain. V was clipped by 7 bases and J by 1 base, with 4 bases between them. The germline gives CDR1 MGHDK, CDR2 SYGVNS. This CDR3 is built from 12 residues.

V gene TRBV29-1 combines with J gene TRBJ2-3, with D maybe TRBD2 (6 bases). V was clipped by 2 bases and J by 2 bases, with 17 bases between them. The CDR3 runs to 16 residues. CDR1 and CDR2 from the germline V gene are SQVTM and ANQGSEA. The CDR3 bases are TGCAGCGTTGAAAGGGAGGCGGGACCCTACACAGATACGCAGTATTTT. Encoded protein: CSVEREAGPYTDTQYF.

The chain recombines TRBV6-1 with TRBJ2-7; D unresolved. The V gene lost 6 bases and the J gene lost 3 bases, with 24 bases spanning the gap. The CDR3 has 17 amino acids. Germline loops: CDR1 MNHNS, CDR2 SASEGT. The CDR3 spells CASSRSTTDPLDYEQYF. Written as DNA, the CDR3 is TGTGCCAGCAGCCGAAGTACGACGGACCCATTGGACTACGAGCAGTACTTC.

This clonotype was observed many times. J is TRBJ2-7 and V is TRBV19; unclear D gene. This CDR3 has 11 amino acids. Per germline, CDR1 LNHDA and CDR2 SQIVND (reference sequence). The V end was cut by 6 bases, the J end by 6 bases, with 9 bases between. The CDR3, as DNA: TGTGCCAGTAGCGTTGGATCCGAGCAGTACTTC. Translated, it gives CASSVGSEQYF.

The V gene is TRBV4-3, the J gene TRBJ2-3, with no clear D. Germline lookup yields CDR1 LGHNA and CDR2 YSLEER. CDR3 length equals 13 residues. Deletions cut 0 bases from V and 4 bases from J, with 5 bases between. The CDR3 DNA reads TGCGCCAGCAGCCAAGATGGCCCAGATACGCAGTATTTT. It is translated as CASSQDGPDTQYF.

The chain combines TRBV27 with TRBJ2-5; 10 bases line up with TRBD1. The CDR3 runs 18 residues. Unmatched junction bases numbered 17, after V lost 5 bases and J lost 5 bases. The germline CDR1 and CDR2 sequences are MNHEY and SMNVEV (reference sequence). CDR3 bases: TGTGCCAGCAGTCGCCGCGGGACAGGGGCTATGAGAGATGAGACCCAGTACTTC. Its protein is CASSRRGTGAMRDETQYF.

This chain connects TRBV30 to TRBJ2-7; no clear D gene. This CDR3 is 13 amino acids long. V was clipped by 8 bases and J by 1 base, with 15 bases between them. Germline-derived CDR1 and CDR2 are GTSNPN and SVGIG (reference sequence). This CDR3 is CAQRQARSYEQYF. DNA for the CDR3: TGTGCCCAACGGCAGGCCCGGTCCTACGAGCAGTACTTC.

The genes are TRBV12-3 or TRBV12-4 and TRBJ2-7; TRBD2 agrees at 10 bases. The ends lost 5 bases at V and 0 bases at J; junction bases unmatched: 1. The CDR3 is made up of 14 amino acids. This CDR3 reads CASSGTSVSYEQYF. CDR3 nucleotides: TGTGCCAGCAGTGGGACTAGCGTCTCCTACGAGCAGTACTTC.

The sample holds a few counts of this clonotype. The V gene is TRBV3-1, the J gene TRBJ2-1; 7 bases align to TRBD1. The CDR3 has 16 amino acids. In germline, CDR1 is LGHDT, CDR2 YNNKEL (reference sequence). V shed 2 bases, J shed 4 bases, and the junction held 8 bases outside the gene matches. The CDR3: CASSQKWDSMYNEQFF. The CDR3 DNA sequence: TGTGCCAGCAGCCAAAAGTGGGACAGTATGTACAATGAGCAGTTCTTC.

This chain joins TRBV13 and TRBJ2-1, with D possibly being TRBD1 (7 bases). The germline CDR1 and CDR2 sequences are PRHDT and FYEKMQ (reference sequence). The CDR3 has 16 residues. The V end was cut by 4 bases, the J end by 5 bases, with 18 bases between. CDR3 residues: CASSSRSGDSNNEQFF. In nucleotides, the CDR3 is TGTGCCAGCAGCTCTCGATCGGGGGACAGTAACAATGAGCAGTTCTTC.

The rearrangement uses TRBV4-3 and TRBJ2-3; no reliable D call. Germline CDR1 reads LGHNA; CDR2 reads YSLEER. V lost 0 bases to trimming and J lost 1 base, with 11 bases between them. The CDR3 extends over 16 amino acids. The CDR3 is CASSQDRAVGTDTQYF. CDR3 in DNA: TGCGCCAGCAGCCAAGATAGGGCGGTGGGCACAGATACGCAGTATTTT.